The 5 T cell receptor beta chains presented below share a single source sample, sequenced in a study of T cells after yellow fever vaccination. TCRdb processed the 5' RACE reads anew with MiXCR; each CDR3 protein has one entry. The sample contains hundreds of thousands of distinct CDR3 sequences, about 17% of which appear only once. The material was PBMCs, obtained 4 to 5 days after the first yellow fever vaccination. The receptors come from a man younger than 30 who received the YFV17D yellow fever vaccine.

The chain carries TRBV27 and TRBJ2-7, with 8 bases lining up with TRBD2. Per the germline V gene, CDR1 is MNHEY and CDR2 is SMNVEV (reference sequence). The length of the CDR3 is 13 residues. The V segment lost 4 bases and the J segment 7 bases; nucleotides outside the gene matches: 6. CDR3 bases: TGTGCCAGCAGTTCGGGAGGGGGTTGGGAGCAGTACTTC. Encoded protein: CASSSGGGWEQYF.

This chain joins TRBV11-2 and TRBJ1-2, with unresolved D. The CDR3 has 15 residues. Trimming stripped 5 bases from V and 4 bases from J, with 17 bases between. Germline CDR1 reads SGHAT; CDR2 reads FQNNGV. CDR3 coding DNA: TGTGCCAGCAGCCTGGCTGGGGAGTGGGCCTATGGCTACACCTTC. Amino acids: CASSLAGEWAYGYTF.

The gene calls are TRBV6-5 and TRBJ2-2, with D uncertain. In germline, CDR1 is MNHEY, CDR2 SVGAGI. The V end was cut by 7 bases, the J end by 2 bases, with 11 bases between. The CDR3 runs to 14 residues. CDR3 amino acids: CASISGGNTGELFF. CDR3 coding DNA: TGTGCCAGCATTTCGGGCGGCAACACCGGGGAGCTGTTTTTT.

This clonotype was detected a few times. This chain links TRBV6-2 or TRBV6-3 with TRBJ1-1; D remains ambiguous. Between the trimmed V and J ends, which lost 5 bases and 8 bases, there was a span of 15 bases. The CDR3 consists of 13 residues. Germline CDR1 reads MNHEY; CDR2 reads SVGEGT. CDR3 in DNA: TGTGCCAGCAGTCTCGACATCGATAGAGAAGCTTTCTTT. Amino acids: CASSLDIDREAFF.

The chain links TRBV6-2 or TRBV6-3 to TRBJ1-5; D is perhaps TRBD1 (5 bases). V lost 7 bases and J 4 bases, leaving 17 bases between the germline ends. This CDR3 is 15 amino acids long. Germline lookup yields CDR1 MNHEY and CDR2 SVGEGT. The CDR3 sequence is CASTTRMGRNQPQHF. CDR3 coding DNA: TGTGCCAGCACCACGAGGATGGGGCGGAATCAGCCCCAGCATTTT.